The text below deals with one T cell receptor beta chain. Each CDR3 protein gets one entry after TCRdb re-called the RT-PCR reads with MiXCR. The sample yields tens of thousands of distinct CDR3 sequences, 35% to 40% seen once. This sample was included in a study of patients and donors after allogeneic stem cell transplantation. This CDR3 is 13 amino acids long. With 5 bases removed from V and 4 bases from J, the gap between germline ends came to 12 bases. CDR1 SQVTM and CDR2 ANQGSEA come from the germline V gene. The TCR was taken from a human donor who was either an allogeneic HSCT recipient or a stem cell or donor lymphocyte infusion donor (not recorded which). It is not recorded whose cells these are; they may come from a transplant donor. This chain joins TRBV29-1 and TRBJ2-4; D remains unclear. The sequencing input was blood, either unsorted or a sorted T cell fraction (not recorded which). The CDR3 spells CSVKQRQKNIQYF. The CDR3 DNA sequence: TGCAGCGTTAAACAACGGCAGAAAAACATTCAGTACTTC.